A single T cell receptor (beta chain) is shown here with its context. In the original analysis: Scientists estimated how many nucleated cells there were by amplifying reference gene primers. TCRdb's copy holds only in-frame clones and misses some; the assay was immunoSEQ multiplex PCR. V, J and clone size were drawn from that table, and D and trimming were deduced from the DNA. There are 270,000 or so clones in the sample; about 90% occur only once, and about 12% lies in the top ten. The data belong to a study of blood T cell repertoires in COVID-19. Germline V gene sequence: CDR1 KGHSH, CDR2 LQKENI. The CDR3 runs 16 residues. The V gene end was trimmed by 3 bases and the J gene end by 0 bases; junction bases not matched to a gene: 6.

The V gene is TRBV18, the J gene TRBJ1-1; TRBD1 aligns across 8 bases. The receptor was derived from a woman under 40 with COVID-19, enrolled during active disease. Sequenced: peripheral blood. CDR3 protein: CASSPDRARMNTEAFF. For the CDR3, the DNA is TGTGCCAGCTCACCGGACAGGGCGAGGATGAACACTGAAGCTTTCTTT.